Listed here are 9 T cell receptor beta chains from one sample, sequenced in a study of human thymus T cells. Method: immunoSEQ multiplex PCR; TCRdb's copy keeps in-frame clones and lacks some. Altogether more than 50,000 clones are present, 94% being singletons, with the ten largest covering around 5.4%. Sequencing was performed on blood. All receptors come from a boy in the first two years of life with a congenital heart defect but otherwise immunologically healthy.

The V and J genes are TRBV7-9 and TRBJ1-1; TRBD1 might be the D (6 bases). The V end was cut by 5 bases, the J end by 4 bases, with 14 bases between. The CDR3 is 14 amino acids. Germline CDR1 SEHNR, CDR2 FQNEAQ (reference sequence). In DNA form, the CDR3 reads TGTGCCAGCAGCCGGTTGACAGGCAGCACTGAAGCTTTCTTT. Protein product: CASSRLTGSTEAFF.

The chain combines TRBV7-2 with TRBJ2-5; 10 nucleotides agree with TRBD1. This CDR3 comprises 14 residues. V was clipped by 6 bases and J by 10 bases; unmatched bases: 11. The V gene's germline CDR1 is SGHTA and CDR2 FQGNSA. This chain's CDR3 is CASRSGTGEMGQYF. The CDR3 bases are TGTGCCAGCAGATCCGGGACAGGGGAGATGGGCCAGTACTTC. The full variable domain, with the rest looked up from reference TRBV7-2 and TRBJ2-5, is GAGVSQSPSNKVTEKGKDVELRCDPISGHTALYWYRQSLGQGLEFLIYFQGNSAPDKSGLPSDRFSAERTGGSVSTLTIQRTQQEDSAVYLCASRSGTGEMGQYFGPGTRLLVL.

CDR3 bases: TGTGCCAGCAGCTTCACAGCGTACAATGAGCAGTTCTTC. Protein product: CASSFTAYNEQFF. This chain joins TRBV13 and TRBJ2-1; D uncertain. The germline gives CDR1 PRHDT, CDR2 FYEKMQ (reference sequence). The V gene lost 3 bases and the J gene lost 4 bases, with 7 bases spanning the gap. The CDR3 length is 13 residues.

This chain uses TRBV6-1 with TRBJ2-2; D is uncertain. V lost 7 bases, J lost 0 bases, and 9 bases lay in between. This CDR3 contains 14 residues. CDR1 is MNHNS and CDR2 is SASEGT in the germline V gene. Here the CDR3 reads CASTRVSNTGELFF. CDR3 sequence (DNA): TGTGCCAGCACCCGGGTATCGAACACCGGGGAGCTGTTTTTT.

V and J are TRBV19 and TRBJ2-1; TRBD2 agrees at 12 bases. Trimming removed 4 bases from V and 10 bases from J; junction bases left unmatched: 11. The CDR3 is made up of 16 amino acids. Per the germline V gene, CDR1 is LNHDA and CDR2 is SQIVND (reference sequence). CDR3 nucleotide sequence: TGTGCCAGTAGTACCCTACTAGCGGGAGGTGGTGGGGAGCAGTTCTTC. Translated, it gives CASSTLLAGGGGEQFF. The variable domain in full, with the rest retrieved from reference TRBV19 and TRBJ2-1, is DGGITQSPKYLFRKEGQNVTLSCEQNLNHDAMYWYRQDPGQGLRLIYYSQIVNDFQKGDIAEGYSVSREKKESFPLTVTSAQKNPTAFYLCASSTLLAGGGGEQFFGPGTRLTVL.

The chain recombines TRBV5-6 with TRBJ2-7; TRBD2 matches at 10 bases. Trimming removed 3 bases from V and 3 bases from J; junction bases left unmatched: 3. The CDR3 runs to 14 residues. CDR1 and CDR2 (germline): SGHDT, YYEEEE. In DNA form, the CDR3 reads TGTGCCAGCAGCTATGGGACTAGCGTCTACGAGCAGTACTTC. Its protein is CASSYGTSVYEQYF. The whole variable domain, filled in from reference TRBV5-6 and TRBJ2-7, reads DAGVTQSPTHLIKTRGQQVTLRCSPKSGHDTVSWYQQALGQGPQFIFQYYEEEERQRGNFPDRFSGHQFPNYSSELNVNALLLGDSALYLCASSYGTSVYEQYFGPGTRLTVT.

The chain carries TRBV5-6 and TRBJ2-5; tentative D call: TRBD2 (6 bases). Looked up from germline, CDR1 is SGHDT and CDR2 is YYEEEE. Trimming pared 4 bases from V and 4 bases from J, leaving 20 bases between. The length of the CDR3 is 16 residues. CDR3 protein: CASSPGDPQTGETQYF. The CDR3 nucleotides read TGTGCCAGCAGCCCGGGGGACCCCCAAACAGGAGAGACCCAGTACTTC.

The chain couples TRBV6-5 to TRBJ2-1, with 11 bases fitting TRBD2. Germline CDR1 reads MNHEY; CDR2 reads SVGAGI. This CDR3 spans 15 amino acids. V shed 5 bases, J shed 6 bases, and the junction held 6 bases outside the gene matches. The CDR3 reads CASSALAGVGNEQFF. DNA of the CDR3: TGTGCCAGCAGTGCACTAGCGGGAGTGGGCAATGAGCAGTTCTTC.

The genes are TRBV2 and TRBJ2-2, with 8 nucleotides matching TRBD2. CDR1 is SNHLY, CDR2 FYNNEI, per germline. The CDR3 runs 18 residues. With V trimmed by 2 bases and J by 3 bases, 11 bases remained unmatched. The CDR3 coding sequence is TGTGCCAGCAGTGAACGGTGGCGCGGGAGGTGGGACACCGGGGAGCTGTTTTTT. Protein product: CASSERWRGRWDTGELFF.